The T cell receptor beta chain under discussion was sequenced for a study of identical twins. General observations from the study: Findings came from cross-sectional statistics, without long-term follow-up of donors. For cord blood, abundant beta clonotypes had fewer insertions, unlike memory repertoires, which showed none.

Germline lookup yields CDR1 DFQATT and CDR2 SNEGSKA (reference sequence). The V end lost 6 bases, the J end lost 4 bases, and 15 bases lay between the germline ends. CDR3 length: 13 amino acids. This clonotype has just a few counts. Its specificity is not known. Healthy Caucasian individuals made up all the donors. Template switching introduced a universal primer site, and the cDNA bore unique molecular identifiers. TCRdb itself ran the 5' RACE reads through MiXCR, one entry per CDR3 protein. There are around 570,000 distinct CDR3 sequences in the sample; approximately 10% occur only once, and under 3.5% lies in the top ten. These same records also appear under a second study, on yellow fever vaccine responses in identical twins.

The TCR was taken from a woman in her late teens or twenties in good health. The V call is TRBV20-1, the J call TRBJ2-5; D might be TRBD2 (6 bases). Sequencing was carried out using PBMCs. CDR3: CSAGVGSIETQYF. The CDR3 coding sequence is TGCAGTGCAGGGGTCGGGAGTATAGAGACCCAGTACTTC.